The rows below give T cell receptor beta chains drawn from one sample of a study of STAT5B mutations in CD4+ large granular lymphocyte leukemia. Generated by immunoSEQ multiplex PCR, the TCRdb table keeps only in-frame clones and is missing some. The profile shows tens of thousands of clones, 87% of them singletons. Input material: CD4+ T cells from blood buffy coats. Every receptor here comes from a human donor in good health. CDR3s include the opening cysteine and the closing phenylalanine or tryptophan. The D gene is left open where the match is weak. Clone sizes are given selectively: once, few, many, or a class where the clone is expanded.

.	TRBV7-9	.	TRBJ2-1	CASRPPGTAGNEQFF	TGTGCCAGCAGACCTCCCGGGACCGCCGGCAATGAGCAGTTCTTC
TRBD1	TRBV5-1	.	TRBJ2-2	CASSSTGANTGELFF	TGCGCCAGCAGCTCCACAGGGGCGAACACCGGGGAGCTGTTTTTT
.	TRBV4-1	.	TRBJ1-5	CASSQEGAPGQPQHF	TGCGCCAGCAGCCAAGAGGGGGCTCCGGGACAGCCCCAGCATTTT
TRBD1	TRBV19	.	TRBJ1-5	CASSRSTGGEGQPQHF	TGTGCCAGTAGTAGATCGACAGGGGGGGAGGGTCAGCCCCAGCATTTT
TRBD2	TRBV7-2	.	TRBJ2-5	CASSPRTSGRETQYF	TGTGCCAGCAGCCCGAGGACTAGCGGGAGAGAGACCCAGTACTTC
TRBD1	TRBV7-3	.	TRBJ2-1	CASRLPGQGSNEQFF	TGTGCCAGCAGGTTACCGGGACAGGGAAGCAATGAGCAGTTCTTC
.	TRBV5-5	.	TRBJ1-2	CASSLAAGFIQNYGYTF	TGTGCCAGCAGCTTGGCCGCAGGGTTCATTCAAAACTATGGCTACACCTTC
TRBD2	TRBV4-1	.	TRBJ2-3	CASSAQGVSGRAGTDTQYF	TGCGCCAGCAGCGCCCAGGGCGTTAGCGGGAGGGCTGGCACAGATACGCAGTATTTT
.	TRBV5-6	.	TRBJ1-2	CASTPIHRNYGYTF	TGTGCCAGCACCCCGATCCATCGTAACTATGGCTACACCTTC
.	TRBV7-2	.	TRBJ2-1	CASSLGRTTNEQFF	TGTGCCAGCAGCTTAGGAAGGACCACCAATGAGCAGTTCTTC
TRBD2	TRBV19	.	TRBJ2-2	CATTPGLGGRTGELFF	TGTGCCACTACCCCCGGACTTGGCGGGAGAACCGGGGAGCTGTTTTTT
TRBD2	TRBV10-2	.	TRBJ2-1	CASSKSGGYNEQFF	TGCGCCAGCAGCAAAAGCGGGGGCTACAATGAGCAGTTCTTC
.	TRBV5-1	.	TRBJ2-5	CASSLRGPQETQYF	TGCGCCAGCAGCTTGCGGGGCCCTCAAGAGACCCAGTACTTC
.	TRBV7-2	.	TRBJ2-7	CASSLASGPYEQYF	TGTGCCAGCAGCTTAGCCTCGGGCCCCTACGAGCAGTACTTC
.	TRBV7-3	.	TRBJ2-1	CASSPFRAKYNEQFF	TGTGCCAGCAGCCCTTTCCGGGCCAAATACAATGAGCAGTTCTTC
TRBD1	TRBV4-1	once	TRBJ1-6	CASSQEATGDSPLHF	TGCGCCAGCAGCCAAGAGGCGACAGGGGATTCACCCCTCCACTTT
TRBD1	TRBV15	once	TRBJ2-7	CATSSVGQGEQYF	TGTGCCACCAGCAGCGTTGGACAGGGCGAGCAGTACTTC
.	TRBV5-1	.	TRBJ1-6	CASSLTAIPPLHF	TGCGCCAGCAGCTTGACCGCAATTCCACCCCTCCACTTT
TRBD1	TRBV5-1	.	TRBJ2-7	CASSPGTGGNEQYF	TGCGCCAGCAGCCCCGGGACAGGGGGCAACGAGCAGTACTTC
.	TRBV7-9	.	TRBJ1-1	CASSAGQVGTEAFF	TGTGCCAGCAGCGCCGGTCAGGTGGGCACTGAAGCTTTCTTT
TRBD2	TRBV4-1	.	TRBJ2-7	CASSQAVSGRGIGYEQYF	TGCGCCAGCAGCCAAGCTGTTAGCGGGAGAGGGATCGGTTACGAGCAGTACTTC
.	TRBV5-1	.	TRBJ1-2	CASSSSGEASYGYTF	TGCGCCAGCAGCTCATCCGGGGAGGCTAGCTATGGCTACACCTTC
.	TRBV5-4	.	TRBJ2-7	CASSLAGQTYEQYF	TGTGCCAGCAGCTTGGCCGGACAGACCTACGAGCAGTACTTC
TRBD1	TRBV11-2	.	TRBJ1-2	CASSPGQGYGYTF	TGTGCCAGCAGCCCGGGACAGGGCTATGGCTACACCTTC
.	TRBV27	.	TRBJ2-3	CASRQAIYTDTQYF	TGTGCCAGTCGACAGGCGATCTACACAGATACGCAGTATTTT
.	TRBV7-9	.	TRBJ2-1	CASSLVTTYNEQFF	TGTGCCAGCAGCTTAGTGACTACCTACAATGAGCAGTTCTTC
.	TRBV5-1	.	TRBJ2-7	CASRFSPTTYEQYF	TGCGCCAGCAGGTTTTCCCCTACAACCTACGAGCAGTACTTC
TRBD2	TRBV7-7	.	TRBJ2-2	CASSLLAGVNTGELFF	TGTGCTAGCAGCTTACTAGCGGGAGTAAACACCGGGGAGCTGTTTTTT
.	TRBV27	.	TRBJ1-2	CASSQWARIDYGYTF	TGTGCCAGCAGTCAATGGGCCAGGATCGACTATGGCTACACCTTC
.	TRBV28	.	TRBJ1-4	CASSLTSWQGNEKLFF	TGTGCCAGCAGTTTAACGTCGTGGCAGGGGAATGAAAAACTGTTTTTT
TRBD2	TRBV7-9	.	TRBJ2-1	CASGIAGADEQFF	TGTGCCAGCGGTATAGCGGGAGCGGATGAGCAGTTCTTC
TRBD2	TRBV5-4	.	TRBJ2-3	CASSPNTGTSDTDTQYF	TGTGCCAGCAGCCCGAATACCGGGACTAGCGACACAGATACGCAGTATTTT
TRBD2	TRBV19	.	TRBJ2-3	CASSIGGRALDTQYF	TGTGCCAGTAGTATTGGCGGGAGGGCCCTAGATACGCAGTATTTT
.	TRBV6-5	.	TRBJ1-4	CASRDRATNEKLFF	TGTGCCAGCAGGGACCGAGCAACTAATGAAAAACTGTTTTTT
TRBD1	TRBV28	.	TRBJ1-2	CASSLLGGDGYTF	TGTGCCAGCAGTTTATTAGGGGGCGATGGCTACACCTTC
TRBD2	TRBV5-5	.	TRBJ2-7	CASSATSGYEQYF	TGTGCCAGCAGCGCGACTAGCGGCTACGAGCAGTACTTC
.	TRBV11-1	.	TRBJ2-7	CASSVVPGWQGYEQYF	TGTGCCAGCAGCGTAGTCCCAGGTTGGCAGGGATACGAGCAGTACTTC